This TCR beta chain was found in a study of cytotoxic CD8 clonotypes in ibrutinib-treated CLL. About the research overall: Timing of response sample collection was a median about twelve months after treatment start, with a range of 6 to 36.

Findings and caveats of the study: Clonality went up at ibrutinib response and then declined back toward baseline at progression.

V was trimmed by 5 bases and J by 6 bases, leaving 17 bases between them. The CDR3 sequence is 14 residues long. The germline CDR1 and CDR2 sequences are SEHNR and FQNEAQ (reference sequence). This clone was detected only once. Its cognate antigen is unknown. TCRdb keeps only in-frame clones here, not all; method: immunoSEQ multiplex PCR. The sample yields some 140,000 clones, around 93% seen once. The material was PBMCs, obtained after 12 months of ibrutinib treatment. The TCR was taken from a human donor with chronic lymphocytic leukemia. The rearrangement links TRBV7-9 to TRBJ2-7; maybe TRBD1 (5 bases). Here the CDR3 DNA reads TGTGCCAGCAGCCAACGGACACTTTCACCCGAGCAGTACTTC. This encodes CASSQRTLSPEQYF. Complete variable domain (other parts from reference TRBV7-9 and TRBJ2-7): DTGVSQNPRHKITKRGQNVTFRCDPISEHNRLYWYRQTLGQGPEFLTYFQNEAQLEKSRLLSDRFSAERPKGSFSTLEIQRTEQGDSAMYLCASSQRTLSPEQYFGPGTRLTVT.